The 14 T cell receptor beta chains presented below share a single source sample, sequenced in a study of blood T cell repertoires in COVID-19. Some clones are missing from TCRdb's copy, which holds only in-frame ones; the method was immunoSEQ multiplex PCR. This table holds over 75,000 clones, roughly 80% found once. The specimen was peripheral blood. These receptor sequences come from a man aged 50 to 59 who had recovered from COVID-19.

This chain joins TRBV7-8 and TRBJ2-5; 10 positions agree with TRBD2. V lost 2 bases to trimming and J lost 3 bases; unmatched junction nucleotides: 6. Germline CDR1 is SGHVS and CDR2 is FQNEAQ. This CDR3 comprises 16 residues. CDR3 in amino acids: CASSLSFLAGEETQYF. Here the CDR3 DNA reads TGTGCCAGCAGCTTAAGCTTCCTAGCGGGAGAAGAGACCCAGTACTTC.

This clone is a singleton in its sample. This rearrangement joins TRBV10-3 to TRBJ2-1, with 11 bases matching TRBD2. CDR1 is ENHRY and CDR2 is SYGVKD in the germline V gene. The CDR3 length is 18 residues. Trimming took 0 bases from V and 7 from J; bases not matched to a gene: 11. CDR3 protein: CAISESESISGRVNEQFF. Written as DNA, the CDR3 is TGTGCCATCAGTGAGTCCGAAAGTATTAGCGGGAGGGTTAATGAGCAGTTCTTC.

V is TRBV5-1 and J is TRBJ1-5; weak D call: TRBD1 (5 bases). The CDR3 totals 15 residues. The V end lost 3 bases, the J end lost 4 bases, and 14 bases lay between the germline ends. The germline gives CDR1 SGHRS, CDR2 YFSETQ. In DNA, the CDR3 is TGCGCCAGCAGCTGGGGGGACCGGTCAAATCAGCCCCAGCATTTT. Translation gives CASSWGDRSNQPQHF. Variable domain in full (rest from reference TRBV5-1 and TRBJ1-5): KAGVTQTPRYLIKTRGQQVTLSCSPISGHRSVSWYQQTPGQGLQFLFEYFSETQRNKGNFPGRFSGRQFSNSRSEMNVSTLELGDSALYLCASSWGDRSNQPQHFGDGTRLSIL.

This clone has ten or more counts. The chain recombines TRBV27 with TRBJ1-1, with D possibly matching TRBD1 (5 bases). Germline CDR1 reads MNHEY; CDR2 reads SMNVEV (reference sequence). This CDR3 comprises 15 residues. Trimming pared 7 bases from V and 7 bases from J, leaving 22 bases between. The CDR3 coding sequence is TGTGCCAGCACCCCGGACACGGCCTATCCCTTTGAAGCTTTCTTT. This sequence encodes CASTPDTAYPFEAFF.

This clone was observed a single time. The chain carries TRBV11-3 and TRBJ2-7, with TRBD1 as a possible D gene (5 bases). The CDR3 length is 12 residues. Germline V lookup: CDR1 SGHNT, CDR2 YENEEA. V was cut by 1 base and J by 5 bases, with 6 bases left in between. The CDR3 region is CASSLAGNEQYF. The CDR3 nucleotides are TGTGCCAGCAGCTTAGCAGGGAACGAGCAGTACTTC.

This clone was picked up a small number of times. The rearrangement links TRBV30 to TRBJ1-5; 8 bases line up with TRBD1. The V and J ends lost 4 bases and 4 bases, in that order; junction bases with no gene match: 3. Germline V gives CDR1 GTSNPN, CDR2 SVGIG (reference sequence). The CDR3 covers 13 residues. In DNA form, the CDR3 reads TGTGCCTGGACCACAGGGGGGAATCAGCCCCAGCATTTT. Translation gives CAWTTGGNQPQHF.

The chain is built from TRBV19 and TRBJ1-1; possibly TRBD1 for D (6 bases). The CDR3 sequence is 14 residues long. Germline V gene sequence: CDR1 LNHDA, CDR2 SQIVND (reference sequence). The V and J ends lost 4 bases and 5 bases respectively, with 14 bases between them. The CDR3 nucleotides are TGTGCCAGTAGTAATCAGTGGGGGCAAACTGAAGCTTTCTTT. Residues: CASSNQWGQTEAFF.

The chain joins TRBV30 to TRBJ2-7; D not resolved. V lost 3 bases and J 2 bases, leaving 14 bases between the germline ends. The germline V gene encodes CDR1 GTSNPN and CDR2 SVGIG (reference sequence). This CDR3 is built from 14 residues. Here the CDR3 reads CAWRQSGPTYEQYF. For the CDR3, the DNA is TGTGCCTGGAGGCAGTCTGGCCCCACCTACGAGCAGTACTTC.

The chain couples TRBV11-1 to TRBJ2-3, with 10 bases that match TRBD2. Per the germline V gene, CDR1 is SGHAT and CDR2 is FQDESV (reference sequence). The V segment lost 3 bases and the J segment 6 bases; nucleotides outside the gene matches: 9. The CDR3 loop spans 16 amino acids. CDR3 sequence reads: CASSFRLAGGEDTQYF. The CDR3 DNA is TGTGCCAGCAGCTTTCGCTTAGCGGGGGGCGAGGATACGCAGTATTTT.

This clone was recorded only once. The chain links TRBV5-1 to TRBJ2-5; no clear D gene. CDR3 length equals 13 residues. Germline CDR1 reads SGHRS; CDR2 reads YFSETQ. With 1 base removed from V and 5 bases from J, the gap between germline ends came to 9 bases. The CDR3: CASSLRVQETQYF. CDR3 in DNA: TGCGCCAGCAGCTTGCGGGTTCAGGAGACCCAGTACTTC.

This rearrangement joins TRBV5-6 to TRBJ1-5; D not resolved. Looked up from germline, CDR1 is SGHDT and CDR2 is YYEEEE. The CDR3 spans 14 residues. Between the trimmed V and J ends, which lost 4 bases and 8 bases, there was a span of 16 bases. The CDR3 protein is CASSREPSGEPQHF. The CDR3 DNA is TGTGCCAGCAGCCGGGAGCCCAGCGGCGAGCCCCAGCATTTT.

This clone appeared a single time. V and J are TRBV15 and TRBJ2-3, with unresolved D. Trimming removed 1 base from V and 2 bases from J, with 13 bases in between. This CDR3 is 16 amino acids long. CDR1 and CDR2 (germline): LNHNV, YYDKDF (reference sequence). CDR3 amino acids: CATSRGGVYTTDTQYF. The CDR3 DNA sequence: TGTGCCACCAGCAGAGGAGGAGTCTACACCACAGATACGCAGTATTTT.

In this sample, this clone turned up once. The gene calls are TRBV6-5 and TRBJ1-2, with TRBD1 matching over 7 bases. Germline V CDR1 and CDR2: MNHEY, SVGAGI. V shed 5 bases and J 4 bases; nucleotides not matched to a gene: 7. The CDR3 loop spans 14 amino acids. CDR3 coding DNA: TGTGCCAGCAGTCAACAGGGGAGAGGCTATGGCTACACCTTC. Its translation is CASSQQGRGYGYTF.

The V and J genes are TRBV28 and TRBJ2-5, with TRBD1 matching 7 bases. CDR1 is MDHEN and CDR2 is SYDVKM in the germline V gene. The length of the CDR3 is 13 residues. Unmatched junction bases numbered 7, after V lost 8 bases and J lost 4 bases. CDR3 in DNA: TGTGCCAGCGGGGGAGCAGGGGGAGAGACCCAGTACTTC. Translating it yields CASGGAGGETQYF.